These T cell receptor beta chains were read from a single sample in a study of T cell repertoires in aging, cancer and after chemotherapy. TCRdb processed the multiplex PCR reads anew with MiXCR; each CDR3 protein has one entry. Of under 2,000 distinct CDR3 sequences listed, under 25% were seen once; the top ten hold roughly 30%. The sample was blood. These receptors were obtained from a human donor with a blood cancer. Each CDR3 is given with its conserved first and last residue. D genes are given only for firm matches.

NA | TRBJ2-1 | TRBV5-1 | CASSSGSSDYNEQFF
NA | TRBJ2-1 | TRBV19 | CASSPSRGRGGVNEQFF
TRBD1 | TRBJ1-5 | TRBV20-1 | CSASPGTGSNQPQHF
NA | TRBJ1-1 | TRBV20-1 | CSARLGWKTEAFF
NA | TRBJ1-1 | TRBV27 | CASSYGSVAEAFF
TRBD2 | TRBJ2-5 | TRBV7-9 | CASSLPSGIETQYF
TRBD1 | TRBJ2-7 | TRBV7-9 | CASSSSRVDRGNYEQYF
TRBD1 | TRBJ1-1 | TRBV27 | CASSNYRGSNTEAFF
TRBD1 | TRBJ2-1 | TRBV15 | CATSGWDRGNNEQFF
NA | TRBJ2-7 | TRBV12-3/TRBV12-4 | CASSLGPEQYF
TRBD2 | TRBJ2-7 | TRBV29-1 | CSASVGAGGWVNEQYF
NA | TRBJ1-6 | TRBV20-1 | CSAPGTDLKNSPLHF